The 17 T cell receptor beta chains presented below share a single source sample, sequenced in a study of T cell repertoires in cytomegalovirus infection. Using its own MiXCR run on the reads, TCRdb lists one record per CDR3 protein. The sample lists about 490,000 distinct CDR3 sequences, 26% occurring once. The sequencing sample was made of PBMCs. The receptors were sampled from a human donor in good health (CMV status not recorded). Some clones in this sample may be carry-over from other donors' samples.

The chain links TRBV19 to TRBJ2-2; D remains unclear. Germline loops: CDR1 LNHDA, CDR2 SQIVND (reference sequence). This CDR3 contains 13 residues. V was pared by 3 bases and J by 6 bases, with 8 bases between. Written as DNA, the CDR3 is TGTGCCAGTAGTATTCAGGTCCCCGGGGAGCTGTTTTTT. Translating it yields CASSIQVPGELFF.

This chain links TRBV6-2 or TRBV6-3 with TRBJ2-5, with a tentative D call TRBD2 (6 bases). Trimming pared 7 bases from V and 1 base from J, leaving 10 bases between. The CDR3 has 13 residues. Germline V gene data show CDR1 as MNHEY and CDR2 as SVGEGT. CDR3 protein: CASTQTSQETQYF. CDR3 sequence (DNA): TGTGCCAGCACCCAGACTAGCCAAGAGACCCAGTACTTC.

The chain joins TRBV10-3 to TRBJ2-7, with D perhaps TRBD1 (6 bases). CDR3 size: 12 residues. Germline assignment: CDR1 ENHRY and CDR2 SYGVKD. The germline V and J ends were trimmed by 6 bases and 7 bases, with 13 bases remaining between them. DNA for the CDR3: TGTGCCATCAGAGAACAGGGTCGAGAGCAGTACTTC. Amino acids: CAIREQGREQYF.

The V gene is TRBV19, the J gene TRBJ2-7; TRBD1 matches 10 bases. V dropped 4 bases and J dropped 2; count of bases not matched to a gene: 5. CDR3 size: 15 residues. The germline gives CDR1 LNHDA, CDR2 SQIVND (reference sequence). The CDR3 DNA follows: TGTGCCAGTAGTACGTCTGGACAGGGGGCCTACGAGCAGTACGTC. It encodes CASSTSGQGAYEQYV.

The chain has TRBV24-1 and TRBJ2-3; D is perhaps TRBD2 (5 bases). The ends were cut back, 0 bases at V and 0 bases at J, with 9 bases in the middle. The germline V gene encodes CDR1 KGHDR and CDR2 SFDVKD. This CDR3 has 16 amino acids. The CDR3 protein is CATSDLGRTSTDTQYF. Written as DNA, the CDR3 is TGTGCCACCAGTGATTTGGGTAGGACTAGCACAGATACGCAGTATTTT.

The sample holds a few counts of this clonotype. Written as DNA, the CDR3 is TGTGCCAGCAGGCACCTCCGGGCACTAGCGGGAGGCACCGACCTGTTAGATACGCAGTATTTT. It codes for CASRHLRALAGGTDLLDTQYF. The chain links TRBV7-9 to TRBJ2-3; 12 bases agree with TRBD2. The CDR3 extends over 21 amino acids. V lost 6 bases and J lost 5; bases outside the gene matches: 24. The germline gives CDR1 SEHNR, CDR2 FQNEAQ (reference sequence).

V usage is TRBV29-1 and J usage is TRBJ2-1; 8 bases fit TRBD2. Germline trimming cut 6 bases from V and 0 bases from J; bases unmatched to any gene: 10. The germline V gene encodes CDR1 SQVTM and CDR2 ANQGSEA. CDR3 length equals 16 residues. The CDR3 DNA is TGCAGCGTCATCTCGGCGGGGGGCAACTCCTACAATGAGCAGTTCTTC. It is translated as CSVISAGGNSYNEQFF.

The genes are TRBV6-5 and TRBJ2-5; 9 bases are a match to TRBD1. The CDR3 consists of 13 residues. From germline, CDR1 is MNHEY and CDR2 SVGAGI. V dropped 6 bases and J dropped 6; count of bases not matched to a gene: 5. DNA for the CDR3: TGTGCCAGCAGCAGGACAGGGGAGAAGACCCAGTACTTC. It codes for CASSRTGEKTQYF.

The rearrangement links TRBV7-2 to TRBJ1-3; no reliable D call. Germline CDR1 reads SGHTA; CDR2 reads FQGNSA. The V and J ends lost 4 bases and 0 bases respectively, with 13 bases between them. The CDR3 has 16 residues. The CDR3, as DNA: TGTGCCAGCAGCTCCTCACAAAGGATCTCTGGAAACACCATATATTTT. Its translation is CASSSSQRISGNTIYF.

The chain links TRBV11-2 to TRBJ2-5; TRBD1 is a possible D gene (5 bases). The CDR3 contains 16 residues. CDR1 and CDR2 (germline): SGHAT, FQNNGV. Trimming took off 6 bases at V and 4 bases at J, with 21 bases between the two ends. CDR3 residues: CASRPRGALMLETQYF. CDR3 coding DNA: TGTGCCAGCAGGCCCCGTGGGGCGCTCATGCTAGAGACCCAGTACTTC.

This clonotype came up a few times. This chain joins TRBV4-3 and TRBJ2-5, with D possibly being TRBD2 (6 bases). Trimming stripped 0 bases from V and 5 bases from J, with 13 bases between. Germline V lookup: CDR1 LGHNA, CDR2 YSLEER. The CDR3 has 15 residues. This CDR3 is CASSQESGLVETQYF. In DNA form, the CDR3 reads TGCGCCAGCAGCCAAGAATCGGGACTTGTGGAGACCCAGTACTTC.

At least ten counts were recorded for this clonotype. J is TRBJ2-5 and V is TRBV7-2; D gene unclear. Germline CDR1 is SGHTA and CDR2 is FQGNSA. Trimming cost V 1 base and J 4 bases, with 7 bases left between them. This CDR3 region has 13 residues. The CDR3 here is CASSLGVGETQYF. CDR3 DNA sequence: TGTGCCAGCAGCTTAGGTGTTGGAGAGACCCAGTACTTC.

The chain recombines TRBV6-1 with TRBJ1-4; possible D gene TRBD1, 5 bases. Trimming took 11 bases from V and 5 from J, leaving 21 bases between them. Germline V lookup: CDR1 MNHNS, CDR2 SASEGT. The CDR3 loop spans 15 amino acids. In DNA, the CDR3 is TGTGCCGCGAGACGGGGGGGACGGCTGAATGAAAAACTGTTTTTT. This codes for CAARRGGRLNEKLFF.

The chain combines TRBV5-4 with TRBJ2-7; maybe TRBD2 (6 bases). Germline V gene sequence: CDR1 SGHNT, CDR2 YYREEE (reference sequence). This CDR3 spans 14 amino acids. V was trimmed by 5 bases and J by 2 bases, leaving 14 bases between them. The CDR3 spells CASSSRTSPYEQYF. Here the CDR3 DNA reads TGTGCCAGCAGTTCGAGAACTAGCCCCTACGAGCAGTACTTC.

This clonotype came up a few times. The chain has TRBV7-9 and TRBJ1-2, with unresolved D. The CDR3 runs to 9 residues. The V end was cut by 8 bases, the J end by 8 bases, with 6 bases between. Germline-derived CDR1 and CDR2 are SEHNR and FQNEAQ (reference sequence). The CDR3 reads CASRPGYTF. The CDR3 DNA follows: TGTGCCAGCCGGCCCGGCTACACCTTC.

There are a few counts of this clonotype. The chain employs TRBV7-9 and TRBJ1-1; D gene unclear. Per the germline V gene, CDR1 is SEHNR and CDR2 is FQNEAQ (reference sequence). The CDR3 is 11 amino acids. The V and J ends lost 0 bases and 14 bases respectively, with 10 bases between them. For the CDR3, the DNA is TGTGCCAGCAGCTTAGCGTCTCTCAAGTTCTTT. This sequence encodes CASSLASLKFF.

This clonotype was observed at least ten times. The V and J genes are TRBV7-2 and TRBJ2-1; no definite D call. The CDR3 runs 13 residues. V gave up 5 bases and J gave up 5 bases, with 10 bases separating them. The germline V gene encodes CDR1 SGHTA and CDR2 FQGNSA. The CDR3 loop reads CASSQRWDNEQFF. The CDR3 DNA sequence: TGTGCCAGCAGCCAAAGGTGGGACAATGAGCAGTTCTTC.